These T cell receptor beta chains were read from a single sample in a study of post-analysis software for immune sequencing data. TCRdb re-derived calls from the PCR reads in MiXCR, one entry per CDR3 protein. The sample shows over 300,000 distinct CDR3 sequences, about a third of them seen only once. The sequenced sample was blood. These receptors came from a girl between 5 and 17 years old with multiple sclerosis. The CDR3 runs from the conserved cysteine through the conserved F or W. Fields, in order: D gene, V gene, J gene, clone size, CDR3 protein, CDR3 DNA. The D gene is left open where the match is weak. Clone size, where shown, is once, few, many, or a class for clones that have expanded.

D gene: TRBD1
V gene: TRBV27
J gene: TRBJ1-2
clone size: NA
CDR3 protein: CASTPAGQGGYGYTF
CDR3 DNA: TGTGCCAGCACTCCGGCGGGACAGGGAGGTTATGGCTACACCTTC

D gene: NA
V gene: TRBV7-9
J gene: TRBJ2-5
clone size: few
CDR3 protein: CASSRGTETQYF
CDR3 DNA: TGTGCCAGCAGCCGAGGAACAGAGACCCAGTACTTC

D gene: TRBD2
V gene: TRBV5-8
J gene: TRBJ2-3
clone size: few
CDR3 protein: CASSSGLAEITDTQYF
CDR3 DNA: TGTGCCAGCAGCTCCGGACTAGCGGAGATTACAGATACGCAGTATTTT

D gene: NA
V gene: TRBV7-2
J gene: TRBJ2-4
clone size: NA
CDR3 protein: CASSSARGSRDFAKNIQYF
CDR3 DNA: TGTGCCAGCAGCTCCGCCCGAGGGAGCCGGGACTTCGCCAAAAACATTCAGTACTTC

D gene: NA
V gene: TRBV14
J gene: TRBJ1-1
clone size: NA
CDR3 protein: CASSVYRVSWTEAFF
CDR3 DNA: TGTGCCAGCAGCGTCTACAGGGTGAGTTGGACTGAAGCTTTCTTT

D gene: TRBD2
V gene: TRBV11-2
J gene: TRBJ2-1
clone size: NA
CDR3 protein: CASSRSGGTESEQFF
CDR3 DNA: TGTGCCAGCAGCCGGAGCGGGGGCACGGAGAGTGAGCAGTTCTTC

D gene: NA
V gene: TRBV6-6
J gene: TRBJ1-5
clone size: NA
CDR3 protein: CASRGLPNQPQHF
CDR3 DNA: TGTGCCAGCCGGGGCTTGCCAAATCAGCCCCAGCATTTT

D gene: NA
V gene: TRBV12-3/TRBV12-4
J gene: TRBJ2-3
clone size: few
CDR3 protein: CASSFDRNTQYF
CDR3 DNA: TGTGCCAGCAGTTTTGACAGGAATACGCAGTATTTT

D gene: NA
V gene: TRBV25-1
J gene: TRBJ2-7
clone size: many
CDR3 protein: CASSPTGIGVYEQYF
CDR3 DNA: TGTGCCAGCAGTCCAACAGGGATAGGGGTCTACGAGCAGTACTTC

D gene: NA
V gene: TRBV6-2/TRBV6-3
J gene: TRBJ2-1
clone size: NA
CDR3 protein: CASRQAMGGQDEQFF
CDR3 DNA: TGTGCCAGCAGACAGGCGATGGGGGGTCAGGATGAGCAGTTCTTC

D gene: NA
V gene: TRBV7-2
J gene: TRBJ2-1
clone size: NA
CDR3 protein: CASNRGGTNGVNEQFF
CDR3 DNA: TGTGCCAGCAACAGAGGGGGAACTAATGGTGTTAATGAGCAGTTCTTC

D gene: NA
V gene: TRBV5-1
J gene: TRBJ1-1
clone size: many
CDR3 protein: CASAQGGAYTEAFF
CDR3 DNA: TGCGCCAGCGCCCAAGGGGGGGCGTACACTGAAGCTTTCTTT

D gene: NA
V gene: TRBV20-1
J gene: TRBJ2-1
clone size: NA
CDR3 protein: CSAPPSGVGEQFF
CDR3 DNA: TGCAGTGCTCCCCCCTCGGGGGTCGGGGAGCAGTTCTTC